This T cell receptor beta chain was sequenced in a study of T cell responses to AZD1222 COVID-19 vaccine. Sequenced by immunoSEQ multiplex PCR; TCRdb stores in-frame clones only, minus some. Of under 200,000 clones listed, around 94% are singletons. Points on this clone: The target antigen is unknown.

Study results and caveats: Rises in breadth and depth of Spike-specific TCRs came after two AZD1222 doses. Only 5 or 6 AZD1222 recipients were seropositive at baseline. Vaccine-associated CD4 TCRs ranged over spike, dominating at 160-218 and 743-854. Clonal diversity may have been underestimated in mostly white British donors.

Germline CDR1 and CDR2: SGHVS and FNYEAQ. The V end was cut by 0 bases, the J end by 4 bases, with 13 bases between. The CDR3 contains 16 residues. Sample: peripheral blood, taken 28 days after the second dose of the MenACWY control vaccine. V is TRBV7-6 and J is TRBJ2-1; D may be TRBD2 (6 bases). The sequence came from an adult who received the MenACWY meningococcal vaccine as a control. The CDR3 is CASSLAPASAYNEQFF. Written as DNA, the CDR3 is TGTGCCAGCAGCTTAGCCCCCGCTAGCGCGTACAATGAGCAGTTCTTC.